These 25 T cell receptor beta chains share one sample of origin, sequenced in a study of T-cell memory formation after mild COVID-19. TCRdb called the 5' RACE reads again in MiXCR, with one record for every CDR3 protein. The sample lists some 43,000 distinct CDR3 sequences; 6.1% were seen once. Sequences were obtained from PBMCs or a T cell subset sorted from them (not recorded which). The receptors originated from an adult who had mild COVID-19 (a few samples of this study predate the infection). Cell type and time point are not known.

This clonotype was detected many times. This chain joins TRBV6-5 and TRBJ1-6, with 10 bases identical to TRBD1. Per the germline V gene, CDR1 is MNHEY and CDR2 is SVGAGI. The junction had 4 bases not matched to a gene; V was cut back by 5 bases and J by 6 bases. The CDR3 runs to 15 residues. The CDR3 nucleotides are TGTGCCAGCAGTGCCAGGGACAGGGGTAATTCACCCCTCCACTTT. It specifies CASSARDRGNSPLHF.

This chain joins TRBV20-1 and TRBJ1-4; tentatively, D is TRBD1 (6 bases). This CDR3 region has 13 residues. Trimming stripped 5 bases from V and 5 bases from J, with 12 bases between. Germline assignment: CDR1 DFQATT and CDR2 SNEGSKA (reference sequence). The CDR3 reads CSADMGANEKLFF. CDR3 nucleotide sequence: TGCAGTGCTGACATGGGGGCAAATGAAAAACTGTTTTTT.

This clonotype came up a few times. The rearrangement joins TRBV6-2 or TRBV6-3 to TRBJ2-2, with 7 nucleotides matching TRBD2. V trimming: 6 bases; J trimming: 4 bases; junction bases outside the gene matches: 2. The germline V gene encodes CDR1 MNHEY and CDR2 SVGEGT. The CDR3 runs to 13 residues. CDR3 amino acids: CASSQRGTGELFF. DNA of the CDR3: TGTGCCAGCAGCCAGCGGGGCACCGGGGAGCTGTTTTTT.

This clonotype was found a few times. The J gene is TRBJ1-2, the V gene TRBV12-3 or TRBV12-4, with TRBD1 identical over 8 bases. With 5 bases clipped from V and 4 bases from J, the junction kept 12 bases outside the gene matches. The CDR3 is made up of 16 amino acids. The CDR3 spells CASSGAGDRYSYGYTF. In DNA form, the CDR3 reads TGTGCCAGCAGTGGCGCCGGGGACAGGTATAGCTATGGCTACACCTTC.

This chain connects TRBV6-2 or TRBV6-3 to TRBJ1-2, with a tentative D call TRBD1 (5 bases). This CDR3 has 11 residues. From germline, CDR1 is MNHEY and CDR2 SVGEGT. Trimming stripped 2 bases from V and 8 bases from J, with 6 bases between. CDR3 DNA sequence: TGTGCCAGCAGTTACCCAGGGGGCTACACCTTC. This encodes CASSYPGGYTF.

Many counts were recorded for this clonotype. V is TRBV11-2 and J is TRBJ2-7; the D call may be TRBD1 or TRBD2 (6 bases each). Germline-derived CDR1 and CDR2 are SGHAT and FQNNGV. This CDR3 has 16 amino acids. V was pared by 4 bases and J by 2 bases, with 18 bases between. The CDR3 here is CASSSLRGGTTYEQYF. CDR3 bases: TGTGCCAGCAGCTCATTAAGAGGGGGGACCACCTACGAGCAGTACTTC.

This clonotype was detected only a few times. J is TRBJ1-2 and V is TRBV12-3 or TRBV12-4; 7 bases align to TRBD1. This CDR3 spans 15 amino acids. V shed 5 bases, J shed 0 bases, and the junction held 6 bases outside the gene matches. In nucleotides, the CDR3 is TGTGCCAGCAGTGATACAGGGGTAGCTAACTATGGCTACACCTTC. Protein: CASSDTGVANYGYTF.

The chain couples TRBV5-8 to TRBJ1-1; possible D gene TRBD1, 6 bases. This CDR3 is built from 16 residues. Germline loops: CDR1 SGHTS, CDR2 YDEGEE. V was clipped by 7 bases and J by 1 base, with 20 bases between them. The CDR3 DNA reads as TGTGCCAGCGGCCTGCGCAGGGGCGAGGGGAACACTGAAGCTTTCTTT. The encoded protein is CASGLRRGEGNTEAFF.

This clonotype came up a few times. J is TRBJ1-6 and V is TRBV6-5, with TRBD1 as a possible D gene (5 bases). The V gene's germline CDR1 is MNHEY and CDR2 SVGAGI. V lost 5 bases and J 7 bases, leaving 15 bases between the germline ends. The CDR3 totals 15 residues. The CDR3 loop is CASSRGTAGNSPLHF. Written as DNA, the CDR3 is TGTGCCAGCAGTAGAGGGACGGCTGGCAATTCACCCCTCCACTTT.

This clonotype has only a few counts. The V and J genes are TRBV11-3 and TRBJ2-1; no reliable D call. This CDR3 spans 13 amino acids. Germline loops: CDR1 SGHNT, CDR2 YENEEA. V dropped 0 bases and J dropped 9 bases, with 9 bases sitting between them. CDR3 nucleotides: TGTGCCAGCAGCTTAGATCAAGGGTTTGAGCAGTTCTTC. Protein product: CASSLDQGFEQFF.

This clonotype has only a few counts. The chain has TRBV5-1 and TRBJ2-3, with D perhaps matching TRBD2 (6 bases). V dropped 5 bases and J dropped 0 bases, with 10 bases sitting between them. This CDR3 is 14 amino acids long. Germline V gene sequence: CDR1 SGHRS, CDR2 YFSETQ. CDR3 residues: CASSGGWSTDTQYF. The CDR3 DNA reads TGCGCCAGCAGTGGGGGGTGGAGCACAGATACGCAGTATTTT.

This clonotype came up many times. At one end, the junction sequence differs from germline, possibly due to a read error. The chain recombines TRBV7-7 with TRBJ2-5; TRBD2 matches 14 bases. This CDR3 has 17 residues. Germline CDR1 SSHAT, CDR2 FNYEAQ (reference sequence). The CDR3 DNA is TGTGCTAGCAGCCGGATCGGACTAGCGGGAGGCGGAGAGACCCAGTACTTC. Amino acids: CASSRIGLAGGGETQYF.

This clonotype was detected many times. The chain couples TRBV5-1 to TRBJ2-1; 8 bases agree with TRBD2. V shed 7 bases, J shed 8 bases, and the junction held 14 bases outside the gene matches. The CDR3 runs 15 residues. The germline V gene encodes CDR1 SGHRS and CDR2 YFSETQ. The CDR3 protein is CASVRVGGAADEQFF. CDR3 in DNA: TGCGCCAGCGTGCGAGTCGGGGGGGCTGCCGATGAGCAGTTCTTC.

The V and J genes are TRBV27 and TRBJ2-7, with D hard to call. Trimming took 1 base from V and 4 from J, leaving 8 bases between them. This CDR3 region has 13 residues. Germline CDR1 and CDR2: MNHEY and SMNVEV (reference sequence). The CDR3 nucleotides are TGTGCCAGCAGTTTATTAGCCGGATACGAGCAGTACTTC. This translates into CASSLLAGYEQYF.

This clonotype appeared many times. V and J are TRBV5-1 and TRBJ2-1; 9 positions agree with TRBD2. From germline, CDR1 is SGHRS and CDR2 YFSETQ. V lost 4 bases to trimming and J lost 9 bases; unmatched junction nucleotides: 14. There are 16 residues in the CDR3. The CDR3 loop reads CASSVAGTSRVAEQFF. The CDR3 nucleotides read TGCGCCAGCAGCGTTGCCGGGACTAGCCGTGTAGCTGAGCAGTTCTTC.

This clonotype occurred many times. V is TRBV5-5 and J is TRBJ1-1, with 10 bases aligning to TRBD1. The CDR3 runs 16 residues. In germline, CDR1 is SGHKS, CDR2 YYEKEE (reference sequence). Germline trimming cut 1 base from V and 7 bases from J; bases unmatched to any gene: 10. The chain's CDR3 is CASSLLPSGTGDEAFF. The CDR3 DNA follows: TGTGCCAGCAGCTTGCTACCTTCCGGGACAGGGGATGAAGCTTTCTTT.

The sample holds many counts of this clonotype. The rearrangement links TRBV7-6 to TRBJ2-3, with D unclear. CDR1 and CDR2 (germline): SGHVS, FNYEAQ. This CDR3 comprises 15 residues. Trimming cost V 3 bases and J 1 base, with 11 bases left between them. The CDR3 DNA follows: TGTGCCAGCAGCTTCCAGCCGGGTGGCACAGATACGCAGTATTTT. It codes for CASSFQPGGTDTQYF.

V is TRBV7-3 and J is TRBJ2-3; no firm D call. The germline CDR1 and CDR2 sequences are SGHTA and FQGTGA. This CDR3 has 13 residues. Trimming stripped 5 bases from V and 5 bases from J, with 11 bases between. The CDR3, as DNA: TGTGCCAGCAGCCCCTACTTCCAAGATACGCAGTATTTT. This codes for CASSPYFQDTQYF.

The J gene is TRBJ2-5, the V gene TRBV5-5, with D maybe TRBD1 (5 bases). V lost 0 bases and J 3 bases, leaving 12 bases between the germline ends. The germline V gene has CDR1 SGHKS and CDR2 YYEKEE (reference sequence). The CDR3 covers 15 residues. CDR3 region: CASSLASGWEETQYF. The CDR3 bases are TGTGCCAGCAGCTTGGCGTCAGGGTGGGAAGAGACCCAGTACTTC.

This clonotype was counted many times. This rearrangement joins TRBV15 to TRBJ1-2; no clear D gene. Looked up from germline, CDR1 is LNHNV and CDR2 is YYDKDF (reference sequence). V shed 0 bases and J shed 6 bases, with 11 bases lying between them. The CDR3 has 14 amino acids. This chain's CDR3 is CATSRERLGDGYTF. The CDR3 DNA sequence: TGTGCCACCAGCAGAGAGAGGCTCGGGGATGGCTACACCTTC.

This clonotype was seen at least ten times. CDR3 protein: CASSIQGANEQFF. CDR3 sequence (DNA): TGTGCCAGCAGCATACAGGGGGCCAATGAGCAGTTCTTC. The V gene is TRBV5-6, the J gene TRBJ2-1, with 9 bases matching TRBD1. The J segment lost 6 bases and the V segment lost 4 bases, leaving 2 bases of the junction unmatched. The CDR3 covers 13 residues. CDR1 is SGHDT, CDR2 YYEEEE, per germline.

This clonotype appeared a few times. The chain combines TRBV4-2 with TRBJ2-7, with 9 bases aligning to TRBD1. V trimming: 5 bases; J trimming: 4 bases; junction bases outside the gene matches: 9. This CDR3 contains 15 residues. CDR1 LGHNA and CDR2 YNFKEQ come from the germline V gene. CDR3 in amino acids: CASSVEGTGNYEQYF. As DNA, the CDR3 is TGTGCCAGCAGCGTAGAAGGGACAGGGAATTACGAGCAGTACTTC.

This clonotype was detected a few times. J is TRBJ1-4 and V is TRBV4-1; 7 bases match TRBD1. V trimming: 0 bases; J trimming: 7 bases; junction bases outside the gene matches: 11. Germline V CDR1 and CDR2: MGHRA, YSYEKL. The CDR3 totals 17 residues. The CDR3 loop is CASSQEVEAGGGEKLFF. As DNA, the CDR3 is TGCGCCAGCAGCCAAGAGGTGGAGGCAGGGGGAGGTGAAAAACTGTTTTTT.

This clonotype showed up many times. The chain employs TRBV5-5 and TRBJ2-2, with D perhaps matching TRBD1 (5 bases). The CDR3 extends over 16 amino acids. V was pared by 0 bases and J by 4 bases, with 13 bases between. Germline lookup yields CDR1 SGHKS and CDR2 YYEKEE (reference sequence). This chain's CDR3 is CASSLARVRSTGELFF. CDR3 bases: TGTGCCAGCAGCTTGGCCAGGGTACGGAGCACCGGGGAGCTGTTTTTT.

This clonotype was seen only a few times. The chain carries TRBV5-1 and TRBJ2-5; D remains ambiguous. The CDR3 is 15 amino acids. V was trimmed by 0 bases and J by 2 bases, leaving 11 bases between them. Germline CDR1 is SGHRS and CDR2 is YFSETQ. The DNA for the CDR3 is TGCGCCAGCAGCTTGGAGGCTAAAGCGCAAGAGACCCAGTACTTC. This sequence encodes CASSLEAKAQETQYF. The full variable domain, completed using reference TRBV5-1 and TRBJ2-5, is KAGVTQTPRYLIKTRGQQVTLSCSPISGHRSVSWYQQTPGQGLQFLFEYFSETQRNKGNFPGRFSGRQFSNSRSEMNVSTLELGDSALYLCASSLEAKAQETQYFGPGTRLLVL.